Listed here are 32 T cell receptor beta chains from one sample, sequenced in a study of blood T cell repertoires in COVID-19. Libraries were prepared by immunoSEQ multiplex PCR; TCRdb keeps only in-frame clonotypes and omits some of them. This table holds 30,000 to 45,000 clones, approximately 80% found once. The sample was peripheral blood. These receptors all come from a man between 60 and 75 years old with active COVID-19.

Only one count was recorded for this clone. The chain carries TRBV6-1 and TRBJ2-1; 9 nucleotides line up with TRBD1. CDR1 is MNHNS and CDR2 is SASEGT in the germline V gene. The CDR3 has 16 residues. V lost 0 bases and J lost 3; bases outside the gene matches: 3. The CDR3 region is CASSEAGTGFYNEQFF. The CDR3, as DNA: TGTGCCAGCAGTGAAGCGGGGACAGGGTTCTACAATGAGCAGTTCTTC.

CDR3 region: CATSATRGVVTDTQYF. CDR3 bases: TGTGCCACCAGTGCCACTCGGGGGGTGGTCACAGATACGCAGTATTTT. V and J are TRBV24-1 and TRBJ2-3; 7 bases fit TRBD2. With 5 bases clipped from V and 2 bases from J, the junction kept 9 bases outside the gene matches. The CDR3 contains 16 residues. The germline V gene encodes CDR1 KGHDR and CDR2 SFDVKD.

The V call is TRBV6-6, the J call TRBJ1-2; a possible D gene is TRBD1 (6 bases). V was pared by 1 base and J by 7 bases, with 16 bases between. CDR3 size: 15 residues. From germline, CDR1 is MNHNY and CDR2 SVGAGI (reference sequence). CDR3: CASSYFQRGSAGYTF. The CDR3 DNA sequence: TGTGCCAGCAGTTACTTCCAGAGGGGGTCAGCTGGCTACACCTTC.

For the CDR3, the DNA is TGTGCCAGCAGCGAGCCGGGACAGGGGGGCTATGGCTACACCTTC. It specifies CASSEPGQGGYGYTF. The V call is TRBV6-5, the J call TRBJ1-2; 11 positions agree with TRBD1. CDR3 length: 15 residues. Per germline, CDR1 MNHEY and CDR2 SVGAGI. The V segment lost 6 bases and the J segment 4 bases; nucleotides outside the gene matches: 7.

The V call is TRBV2, the J call TRBJ1-6; D is unclear. Germline CDR1 is SNHLY and CDR2 is FYNNEI. V lost 7 bases to trimming and J lost 10 bases, with 8 bases between them. The CDR3 is made up of 11 amino acids. The CDR3 loop is CASNSRSPLHF. CDR3 DNA: TGTGCCAGCAACAGCAGGTCACCCCTCCACTTT. Full variable domain (remainder filled in from reference TRBV2 and TRBJ1-6): EPEVTQTPSHQVTQMGQEVILRCVPISNHLYFYWYRQILGQKVEFLVSFYNNEISEKSEIFDDQFSVERPDGSNFTLKIRSTKLEDSAMYFCASNSRSPLHFGNGTRLTVT.

This clone is labeled as medium-sized (0.01 to 0.1%). The chain couples TRBV2 to TRBJ2-7, with 7 nucleotides matching TRBD2. Germline CDR1 is SNHLY and CDR2 is FYNNEI. After removal of 7 bases from V and 6 bases from J, the junction contained 6 bases not matched to a gene. The CDR3 contains 12 residues. This CDR3 is CASMRESGEQYF. In DNA, the CDR3 is TGTGCCAGCATGCGGGAGTCGGGCGAGCAGTACTTC.

J is TRBJ1-4 and V is TRBV6-1; weak D call: TRBD1 (6 bases). The CDR3 runs 15 residues. V was clipped by 1 base and J by 7 bases, with 13 bases between them. Germline V gene sequence: CDR1 MNHNS, CDR2 SASEGT. In DNA, the CDR3 is TGTGCCAGCAGTGAAGTGTACAGGGATGGTGAAAAACTGTTTTTT. This translates into CASSEVYRDGEKLFF.

This clone was counted a few times. DNA for the CDR3: TGTGCCAGCTCACCGAGCGGGGGGGCCGATGAGCAGTTCTTC. This gives the protein CASSPSGGADEQFF. This chain connects TRBV18 to TRBJ2-1, with 10 bases identical to TRBD2. Germline V gives CDR1 KGHSH, CDR2 LQKENI. CDR3 length equals 14 residues. V was pared by 3 bases and J by 8 bases, with 4 bases of the junction left unmatched.

The V gene is TRBV24-1, the J gene TRBJ1-1; 7 positions agree with TRBD1. After removal of 0 bases from V and 10 bases from J, the junction contained 1 base not matched to a gene. Germline CDR1 is KGHDR and CDR2 is SFDVKD. The CDR3 is made up of 12 amino acids. CDR3 loop: CATSDLKGAAFF. The CDR3 DNA reads TGTGCCACCAGTGATTTGAAGGGGGCAGCTTTCTTT.

The chain joins TRBV7-2 to TRBJ2-3, with 9 bases identical to TRBD2. Germline trimming cut 3 bases from V and 3 bases from J; bases unmatched to any gene: 4. The CDR3 is 15 amino acids. Germline V CDR1 and CDR2: SGHTA, FQGNSA. The CDR3 bases are TGTGCCAGCAGCTTTAGCGGGAGAGTGACAGATACGCAGTATTTT. It is translated as CASSFSGRVTDTQYF.

The rearrangement links TRBV5-4 to TRBJ2-3; TRBD2 aligns across 10 bases. Germline V lookup: CDR1 SGHNT, CDR2 YYREEE (reference sequence). Germline trimming cut 7 bases from V and 5 bases from J; bases unmatched to any gene: 7. This CDR3 is built from 14 residues. CDR3 residues: CASGVSGGIDTQYF. In DNA form, the CDR3 reads TGTGCCAGCGGTGTTAGCGGGGGGATAGATACGCAGTATTTT.

This clone was observed once. The chain combines TRBV7-2 with TRBJ1-5; D might be TRBD1 (5 bases). Germline-derived CDR1 and CDR2 are SGHTA and FQGNSA. This CDR3 has 13 amino acids. Trimming removed 5 bases from V and 6 bases from J, with 11 bases in between. The chain's CDR3 is CASSPGVRQPQHF. CDR3 DNA sequence: TGTGCCAGCAGCCCGGGGGTCCGTCAGCCCCAGCATTTT.

The chain joins TRBV5-5 to TRBJ2-5; 9 bases map to TRBD1. Trimming cost V 3 bases and J 4 bases; bases outside gene matches: 13. The CDR3 contains 17 residues. Germline CDR1 reads SGHKS; CDR2 reads YYEKEE (reference sequence). CDR3 region: CASSSQPGQGGRETQYF. The CDR3 bases are TGTGCCAGCAGCTCCCAGCCGGGACAGGGAGGAAGAGAGACCCAGTACTTC. Filled out from reference TRBV5-5 and TRBJ2-5, the complete variable domain reads DAGVTQSPTHLIKTRGQQVTLRCSPISGHKSVSWYQQVLGQGPQFIFQYYEKEERGRGNFPDRFSARQFPNYSSELNVNALLLGDSALYLCASSSQPGQGGRETQYFGPGTRLLVL.

Written as DNA, the CDR3 is TGTGCCAGCAGACCGGGACAGGGCAATGAGCAGTTCTTC. Translating gives CASRPGQGNEQFF. The J gene is TRBJ2-1, the V gene TRBV6-9; 9 bases agree with TRBD1. Germline V CDR1 and CDR2: MNHGY, SVAAGI. Unmatched junction bases numbered 3, after V lost 6 bases and J lost 6 bases. The length of the CDR3 is 13 residues.

The rearrangement links TRBV28 to TRBJ2-7; TRBD1 agrees at 11 bases. Germline CDR1 is MDHEN and CDR2 is SYDVKM. This CDR3 is 15 amino acids long. The J segment lost 2 bases and the V segment lost 5 bases, leaving 5 bases of the junction unmatched. The CDR3 DNA is TGTGCCAGCAGTGCCCCGGGACAGGGGGCCTACGAGCAGTACTTC. This gives the protein CASSAPGQGAYEQYF.

V gene TRBV13 combines with J gene TRBJ2-2; the D gene is possibly TRBD1 (5 bases). The CDR3 totals 16 residues. Germline assignment: CDR1 PRHDT and CDR2 FYEKMQ (reference sequence). V shed 3 bases and J shed 1 base, with 12 bases lying between them. DNA for the CDR3: TGTGCCAGCAGCTTGGAATTAGGGGTGAACACCGGGGAGCTGTTTTTT. Translating it yields CASSLELGVNTGELFF.

The V and J genes are TRBV5-6 and TRBJ1-2; 9 positions match TRBD1. CDR1 and CDR2 from the germline V gene are SGHDT and YYEEEE. The CDR3 spans 13 residues. Trimming at V came to 4 bases and at J to 8 bases, leaving 6 bases not matched to a gene. CDR3: CASSLDRGIGYTF. In nucleotides, the CDR3 is TGTGCCAGCAGCCTCGACAGGGGGATAGGCTACACCTTC.

The J gene is TRBJ2-7, the V gene TRBV27; TRBD1 matches at 11 bases. Per the germline V gene, CDR1 is MNHEY and CDR2 is SMNVEV (reference sequence). The CDR3 runs to 14 residues. V lost 5 bases to trimming and J lost 7 bases; unmatched junction nucleotides: 7. CDR3 residues: CASSLTGTGGEQYF. CDR3 DNA sequence: TGTGCCAGCAGTCTCACCGGGACAGGGGGAGAGCAGTACTTC.

This clone was recorded a few times. The chain recombines TRBV5-5 with TRBJ2-7, with TRBD1 identical over 8 bases. The CDR3 consists of 13 residues. The germline V gene has CDR1 SGHKS and CDR2 YYEKEE (reference sequence). Trimming at V came to 1 base and at J to 9 bases, leaving 6 bases not matched to a gene. The CDR3 protein is CASSLTGTGLQYF. In DNA form, the CDR3 reads TGTGCCAGCAGCTTGACCGGGACAGGTTTGCAGTACTTC.

This clone was counted between two and nine times. V gene TRBV19 combines with J gene TRBJ2-7; D is possibly TRBD2 (5 bases). This CDR3 spans 13 amino acids. Germline V gene sequence: CDR1 LNHDA, CDR2 SQIVND (reference sequence). Between the trimmed V and J ends, which lost 5 bases and 2 bases, there was a span of 10 bases. The CDR3 sequence: CASSLGSAYEQYF. The CDR3 DNA reads as TGTGCCAGTAGTCTCGGTAGCGCCTACGAGCAGTACTTC.

The V call is TRBV30, the J call TRBJ1-2; 10 bases match TRBD1. V lost 1 base, J lost 4 bases, and 6 bases stayed unmatched. This CDR3 comprises 15 residues. Germline-derived CDR1 and CDR2 are GTSNPN and SVGIG (reference sequence). The CDR3 DNA reads as TGTGCCTGGAGTGCGGGACAGGGGACAGCCTATGGCTACACCTTC. It specifies CAWSAGQGTAYGYTF.

This sequence joins TRBV5-1 and TRBJ2-7; 13 nucleotides line up with TRBD2. Trimming at V came to 4 bases and at J to 3 bases, leaving 4 bases not matched to a gene. The germline V gene has CDR1 SGHRS and CDR2 YFSETQ. This CDR3 has 15 amino acids. In DNA, the CDR3 is TGCGCCAGCAGCACCGGGACTAGCGGGATCTACGAGCAGTACTTC. Amino acid sequence: CASSTGTSGIYEQYF.

This chain links TRBV14 with TRBJ2-1, with D maybe TRBD2 (7 bases). V was clipped by 1 base and J by 10 bases, with 14 bases between them. CDR3 size: 14 residues. CDR1 and CDR2 (germline): SGHDN, FVKESK. The CDR3 DNA follows: TGTGCCAGCAGCCAAGCGCTGGGGGGGGGCGAGCAGTTCTTC. Translating it yields CASSQALGGGEQFF.

The J gene is TRBJ1-2, the V gene TRBV27; 7 bases match TRBD1. Per germline, CDR1 MNHEY and CDR2 SMNVEV (reference sequence). This CDR3 is 13 amino acids long. V dropped 5 bases and J dropped 5; count of bases not matched to a gene: 5. The CDR3, as DNA: TGTGCCAGCAGTCCCAGGGGGTTGTATGGCTACACCTTC. Its translation: CASSPRGLYGYTF.

The V gene is TRBV10-3, the J gene TRBJ2-5; 7 bases line up with TRBD1. The CDR3 contains 13 residues. Looked up from germline, CDR1 is ENHRY and CDR2 is SYGVKD. The DNA of the CDR3 is TGTGCAACCTCCGGACAGGATCAAGAGACCCAGTACTTC. It is translated as CATSGQDQETQYF.

The chain joins TRBV7-9 to TRBJ1-3; D remains ambiguous. V dropped 1 base and J dropped 4 bases, with 5 bases sitting between them. The CDR3 is made up of 13 amino acids. Germline CDR1 is SEHNR and CDR2 is FQNEAQ (reference sequence). The chain's CDR3 is CASSLGVGNTIYF. The DNA for the CDR3 is TGTGCCAGCAGCTTAGGAGTGGGAAACACCATATATTTT.

V usage is TRBV7-9 and J usage is TRBJ2-5, with 10 bases that match TRBD2. From germline, CDR1 is SEHNR and CDR2 FQNEAQ (reference sequence). V was pared by 8 bases and J by 5 bases, with 8 bases of the junction left unmatched. The length of the CDR3 is 14 residues. The CDR3 loop is CASGSSGGRETQYF. CDR3 in DNA: TGTGCCAGCGGGTCTAGCGGGGGCCGGGAGACCCAGTACTTC.

The V and J genes are TRBV5-5 and TRBJ2-3, with TRBD1 identical over 9 bases. This CDR3 contains 16 residues. The J segment lost 6 bases and the V segment lost 2 bases, leaving 10 bases of the junction unmatched. CDR1 and CDR2 (germline): SGHKS, YYEKEE (reference sequence). CDR3 in amino acids: CASSFPGQGASDTQYF. CDR3 bases: TGTGCCAGCAGCTTTCCGGGACAGGGAGCAAGTGATACGCAGTATTTT.

The chain joins TRBV6-2 or TRBV6-3 to TRBJ1-1, with 7 bases fitting TRBD1. The ends lost 6 bases at V and 6 bases at J; junction bases unmatched: 7. Germline V gene data show CDR1 as MNHEY and CDR2 as SVGEGT. The CDR3 covers 13 residues. The CDR3 DNA follows: TGTGCCAGCAGCCCGACAGGGCAGGCTGAAGCTTTCTTT. Its protein is CASSPTGQAEAFF.

The sample holds one count of this clone. The DNA for the CDR3 is TGTGCCAGCAGCCTCCCGGGACTAGTTAGCAATGAGCAGTTCTTC. Translation: CASSLPGLVSNEQFF. V and J are TRBV4-2 and TRBJ2-1; 8 bases agree with TRBD2. This CDR3 has 15 amino acids. V gave up 4 bases and J gave up 6 bases; unmatched junction bases: 8. Looked up from germline, CDR1 is LGHNA and CDR2 is YNFKEQ.

The CDR3 here is CASSPRGSYWGAYEQYF. CDR3 nucleotides: TGTGCCAGCAGCCCAAGAGGGAGCTATTGGGGGGCCTACGAGCAGTACTTC. The genes are TRBV5-6 and TRBJ2-7, with D perhaps TRBD2 (6 bases). CDR3 length: 17 residues. Germline assignment: CDR1 SGHDT and CDR2 YYEEEE. Deletions cut 4 bases from V and 2 bases from J, with 22 bases between.

This clone was observed a single time. This chain links TRBV19 with TRBJ2-2; TRBD1 matches 8 bases. Germline lookup yields CDR1 LNHDA and CDR2 SQIVND (reference sequence). J lost 7 bases, V lost 5 bases, and 6 bases had no gene match. CDR3 length equals 14 residues. The CDR3 sequence is CASSARGQGGELFF. CDR3 in DNA: TGTGCCAGTAGTGCCAGGGGGCAGGGCGGGGAGCTGTTTTTT.